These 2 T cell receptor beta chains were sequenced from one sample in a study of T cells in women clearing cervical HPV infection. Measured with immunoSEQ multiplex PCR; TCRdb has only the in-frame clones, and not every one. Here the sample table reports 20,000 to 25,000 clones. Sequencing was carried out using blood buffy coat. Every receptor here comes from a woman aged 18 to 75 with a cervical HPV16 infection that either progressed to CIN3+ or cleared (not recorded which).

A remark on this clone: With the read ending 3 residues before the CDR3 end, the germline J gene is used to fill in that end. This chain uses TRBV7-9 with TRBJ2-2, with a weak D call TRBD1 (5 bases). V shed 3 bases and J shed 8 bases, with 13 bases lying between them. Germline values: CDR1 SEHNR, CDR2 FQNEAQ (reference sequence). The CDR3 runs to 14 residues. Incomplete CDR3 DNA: TGTGCCAGCAGCTTCCCGGTCCGGACAGGGGAG. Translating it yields CASSFPVRTGE. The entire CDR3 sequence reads CASSFPVRTGELFF.

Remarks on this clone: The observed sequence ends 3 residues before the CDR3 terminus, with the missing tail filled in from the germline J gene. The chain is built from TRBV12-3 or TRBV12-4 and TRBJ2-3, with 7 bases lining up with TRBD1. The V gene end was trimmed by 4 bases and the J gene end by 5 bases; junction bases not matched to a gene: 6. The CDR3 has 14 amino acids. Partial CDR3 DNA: TGTGCCAGCAGTTCCGGACAGGCAGTAGATACG. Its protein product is CASSSGQAVDT. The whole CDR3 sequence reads CASSSGQAVDTQYF.